This T cell receptor beta chain was recorded in a study of blood T cell repertoires in COVID-19. Study-wide context: Acute and convalescent COVID-19 specimens originated in the United States, Italy and Spain.

Germline CDR1 is MNHEY and CDR2 is SVGEGT. The CDR3 has 16 amino acids. Trimming at V came to 2 bases and at J to 1 base, leaving 3 bases not matched to a gene. Assay used: immunoSEQ multiplex PCR; TCRdb lists only in-frame clones, some missing. The table records under 300,000 clones, about 88% of them present only once. This receptor was identified in a woman aged 40 to 49 who had recovered from COVID-19. The specimen sequenced was peripheral blood. The V and J genes are TRBV6-2 or TRBV6-3 and TRBJ1-1; 11 bases line up with TRBD1. As DNA, the CDR3 is TGTGCCAGCAGTTACGGACAGGGGGCGCCGAACACTGAAGCTTTCTTT. Translated, it gives CASSYGQGAPNTEAFF.